This T cell receptor beta chain was sequenced for a study of blood T cell repertoires in COVID-19. The length of the CDR3 is 15 residues. The germline CDR1 and CDR2 sequences are SGHDT and YYEEEE. V was pared by 0 bases and J by 7 bases, with 16 bases between. Clones were read by immunoSEQ multiplex PCR, and TCRdb kept only the in-frame ones, dropping some. The table records just under 80,000 clones, about 80% of them present only once. Sequencing was done on a sample of peripheral blood. The receptor was derived from a woman in her seventies with acute or convalescent COVID-19. The chain combines TRBV5-6 with TRBJ1-2, with no clear D. DNA of the CDR3: TGTGCCAGCAGCTTGGCGGGAGGCCGGATATCTGGCTACACCTTC. It translates to CASSLAGGRISGYTF. Supplemented by reference TRBV5-6 and TRBJ1-2, the full variable domain reads DAGVTQSPTHLIKTRGQQVTLRCSPKSGHDTVSWYQQALGQGPQFIFQYYEEEERQRGNFPDRFSGHQFPNYSSELNVNALLLGDSALYLCASSLAGGRISGYTFGSGTRLTVV.